A selection of T cell receptor beta chains follows, all from one sample in a study of cytomegalovirus exposure and HLA in healthy donors. Profiled with immunoSEQ multiplex PCR; TCRdb holds only in-frame clones, not every one. The sample includes about 250,000 clones, roughly 90% of them seen just once. The sequencing input was PBMCs. These receptors were obtained from a man aged 18 to 29 in good health and CMV-seropositive. Both conserved end residues are part of each CDR3. A D gene is named only where the DNA matches it firmly. Only some rows state a clone size, as once, few, many or a class for expanded clones.

D gene	clone size	V gene	J gene	CDR3 protein
TRBD2	.	TRBV6-1	TRBJ2-4	CASSGGRQAKNIQYF
.	.	TRBV28	TRBJ1-2	CASSFRQTLGYTF
TRBD1	.	TRBV7-9	TRBJ1-4	CASSPRQGKNEKLFF
.	once	TRBV28	TRBJ2-7	CASSPQGYTYEQYF
TRBD2	.	TRBV7-8	TRBJ2-7	CASSLLGGSGSYEQYF
TRBD1	.	TRBV29-1	TRBJ2-6	CSVEAFTGAGANVLTF
.	.	TRBV9	TRBJ2-7	CASSVAAIATSYEQYF
.	.	TRBV5-4	TRBJ2-7	CASSLTGGGTMFYEQYF
.	.	TRBV2	TRBJ2-3	CASSGRSFTDTQYF
.	.	TRBV7-8	TRBJ1-1	CASSLAGPRAFF
.	many	TRBV10-3	TRBJ2-7	CAISDLGGRYEQYF
.	.	TRBV6-1	TRBJ2-3	CASSEGTGSTYTDTQYF
TRBD1	few	TRBV10-3	TRBJ2-7	CAIRRQGEVEQYF
.	.	TRBV12-5	TRBJ1-2	CASGMQGKTYGYTF
TRBD2	.	TRBV5-1	TRBJ2-7	CASSLEGGSSYEQYF
TRBD1	few	TRBV19	TRBJ1-3	CASSPRQGWANTIYF
TRBD1	.	TRBV10-3	TRBJ1-2	CAITARQGLFYGYTF
TRBD1	.	TRBV18	TRBJ2-7	CASSPLETGLYEQYF
.	.	TRBV6-4	TRBJ2-6	CASSDSHSGANVLTF